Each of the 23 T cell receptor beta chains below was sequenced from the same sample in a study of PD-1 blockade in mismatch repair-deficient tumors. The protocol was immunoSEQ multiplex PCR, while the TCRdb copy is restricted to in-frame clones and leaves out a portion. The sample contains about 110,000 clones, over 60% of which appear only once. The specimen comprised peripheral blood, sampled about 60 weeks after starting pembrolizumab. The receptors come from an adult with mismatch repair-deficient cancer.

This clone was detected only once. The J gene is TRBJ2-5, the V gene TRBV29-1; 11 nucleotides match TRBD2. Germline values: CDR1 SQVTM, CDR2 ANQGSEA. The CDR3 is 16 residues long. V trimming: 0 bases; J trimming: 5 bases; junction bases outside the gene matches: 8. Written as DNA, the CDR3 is TGCAGCGTTGAAGATCGGGCTAGCGGGAGGCGGGAGACCCAGTACTTC. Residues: CSVEDRASGRRETQYF.

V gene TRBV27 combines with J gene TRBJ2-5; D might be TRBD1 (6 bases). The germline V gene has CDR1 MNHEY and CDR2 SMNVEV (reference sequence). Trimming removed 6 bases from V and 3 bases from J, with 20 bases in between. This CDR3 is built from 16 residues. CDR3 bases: TGTGCCAGCAGACCCCTATCATTCCGGGACAAAGAGACCCAGTACTTC. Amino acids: CASRPLSFRDKETQYF.

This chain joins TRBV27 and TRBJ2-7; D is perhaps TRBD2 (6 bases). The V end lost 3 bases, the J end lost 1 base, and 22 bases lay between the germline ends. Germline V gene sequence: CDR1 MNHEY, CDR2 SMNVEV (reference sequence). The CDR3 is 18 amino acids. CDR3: CASSFLWGRDSPSYEQYF. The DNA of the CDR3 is TGTGCCAGCAGTTTTCTGTGGGGTAGGGACTCGCCTTCCTACGAGCAGTACTTC.

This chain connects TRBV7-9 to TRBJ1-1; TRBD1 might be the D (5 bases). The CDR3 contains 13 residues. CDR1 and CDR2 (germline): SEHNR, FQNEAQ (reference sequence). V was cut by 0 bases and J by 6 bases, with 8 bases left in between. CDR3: CASSLAGGAEAFF. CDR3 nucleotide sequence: TGTGCCAGCAGCTTAGCCGGGGGAGCTGAAGCTTTCTTT.

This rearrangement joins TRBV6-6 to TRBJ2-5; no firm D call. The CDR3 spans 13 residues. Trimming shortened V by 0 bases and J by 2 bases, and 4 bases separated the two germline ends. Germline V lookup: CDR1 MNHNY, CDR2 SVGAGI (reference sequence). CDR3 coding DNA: TGTGCCAGCAGTTACTCGAAGCAAGAGACCCAGTACTTC. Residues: CASSYSKQETQYF.

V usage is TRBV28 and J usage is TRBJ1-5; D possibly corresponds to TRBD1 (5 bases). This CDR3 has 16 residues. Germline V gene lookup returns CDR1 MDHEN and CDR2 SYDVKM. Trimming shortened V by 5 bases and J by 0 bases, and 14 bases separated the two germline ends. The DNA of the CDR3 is TGTGCCAGCAGTGTCGCCAGGGATATTAGCAATCAGCCCCAGCATTTT. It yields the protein CASSVARDISNQPQHF.

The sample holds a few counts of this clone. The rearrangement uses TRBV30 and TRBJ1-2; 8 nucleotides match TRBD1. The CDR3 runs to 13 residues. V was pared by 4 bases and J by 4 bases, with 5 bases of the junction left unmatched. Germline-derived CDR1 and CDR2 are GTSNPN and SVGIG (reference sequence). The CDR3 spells CAWKSGGFYGYTF. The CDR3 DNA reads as TGTGCCTGGAAATCAGGGGGCTTCTATGGCTACACCTTC.

The CDR3 DNA reads as TGTGCCTGGAGTGGGGGGTACCAAGAGACCCAGTACTTC. This encodes CAWSGGYQETQYF. The chain carries TRBV30 and TRBJ2-5; possibly TRBD1 or TRBD2 for D (5 bases each). The V gene's germline CDR1 is GTSNPN and CDR2 SVGIG (reference sequence). The V end was cut by 1 base, the J end by 0 bases, with 6 bases between. This CDR3 region has 13 residues. The full variable domain, with the rest looked up from reference TRBV30 and TRBJ2-5, is SQTIHQWPATLVQPVGSPLSLECTVEGTSNPNLYWYRQAAGRGLQLLFYSVGIGQISSEVPQNLSASRPQDRQFILSSKKLLLSDSGFYLCAWSGGYQETQYFGPGTRLLVL.

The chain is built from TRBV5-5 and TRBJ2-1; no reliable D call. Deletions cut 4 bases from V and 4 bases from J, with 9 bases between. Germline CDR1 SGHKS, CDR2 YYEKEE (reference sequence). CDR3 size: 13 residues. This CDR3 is CASSPAGYNEQFF. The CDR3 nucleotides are TGTGCCAGCAGCCCAGCCGGATACAATGAGCAGTTCTTC.

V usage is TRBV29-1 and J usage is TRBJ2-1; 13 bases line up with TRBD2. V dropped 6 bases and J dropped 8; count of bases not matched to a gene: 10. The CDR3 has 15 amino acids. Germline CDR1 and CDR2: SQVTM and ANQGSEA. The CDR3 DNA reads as TGCAGCGTCGCAATGGGACTAGCGGGAAATGATGAGCAGTTCTTC. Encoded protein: CSVAMGLAGNDEQFF.

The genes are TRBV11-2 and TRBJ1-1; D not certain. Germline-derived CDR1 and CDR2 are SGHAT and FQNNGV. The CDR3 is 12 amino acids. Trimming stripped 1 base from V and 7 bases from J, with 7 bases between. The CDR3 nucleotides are TGTGCCAGCAGCTTAGTTGGTTATGAAGCTTTCTTT. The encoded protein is CASSLVGYEAFF.

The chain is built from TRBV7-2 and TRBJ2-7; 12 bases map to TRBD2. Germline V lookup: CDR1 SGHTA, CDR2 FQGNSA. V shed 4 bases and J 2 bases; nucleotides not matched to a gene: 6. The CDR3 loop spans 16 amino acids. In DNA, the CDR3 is TGTGCCAGCAGCTACTCTAGCGGGAGGGTCCCCTACGAGCAGTACTTC. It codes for CASSYSSGRVPYEQYF. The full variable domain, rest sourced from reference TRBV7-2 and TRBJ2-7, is GAGVSQSPSNKVTEKGKDVELRCDPISGHTALYWYRQSLGQGLEFLIYFQGNSAPDKSGLPSDRFSAERTGGSVSTLTIQRTQQEDSAVYLCASSYSSGRVPYEQYFGPGTRLTVT.

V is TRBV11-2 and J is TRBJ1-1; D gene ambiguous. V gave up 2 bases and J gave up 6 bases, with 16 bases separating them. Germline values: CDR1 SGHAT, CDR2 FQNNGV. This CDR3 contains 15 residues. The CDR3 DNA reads TGTGCCAGCAGCTTAAAAACCCCGGCAGGAGCTGAAGCTTTCTTT. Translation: CASSLKTPAGAEAFF.

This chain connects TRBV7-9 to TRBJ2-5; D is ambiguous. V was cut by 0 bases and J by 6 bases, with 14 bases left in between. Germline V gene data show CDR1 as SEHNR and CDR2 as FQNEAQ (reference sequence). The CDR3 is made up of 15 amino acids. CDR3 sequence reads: CASSLAVDSEKTQYF. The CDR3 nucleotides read TGTGCCAGCAGCTTAGCGGTAGACTCTGAAAAGACCCAGTACTTC.

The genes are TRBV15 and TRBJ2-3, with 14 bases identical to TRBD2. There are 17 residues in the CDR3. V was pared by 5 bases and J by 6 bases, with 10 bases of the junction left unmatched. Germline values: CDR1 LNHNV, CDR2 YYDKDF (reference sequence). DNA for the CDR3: TGTGCCACCAGCTATAGTGCGGGACTAGCGGGAGATGATACGCAGTATTTT. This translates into CATSYSAGLAGDDTQYF.

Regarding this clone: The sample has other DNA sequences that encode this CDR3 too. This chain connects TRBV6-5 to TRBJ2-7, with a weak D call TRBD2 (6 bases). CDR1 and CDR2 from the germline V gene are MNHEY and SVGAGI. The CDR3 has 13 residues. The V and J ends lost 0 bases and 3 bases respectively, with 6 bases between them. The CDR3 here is CASSYSGSYEQYF. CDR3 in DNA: TGTGCCAGCAGTTACTCCGGGAGCTACGAGCAGTACTTC.

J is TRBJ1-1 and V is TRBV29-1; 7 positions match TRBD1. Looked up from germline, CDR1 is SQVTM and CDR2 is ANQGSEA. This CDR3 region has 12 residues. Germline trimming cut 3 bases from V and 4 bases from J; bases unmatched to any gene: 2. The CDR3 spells CSVDPGGTEAFF. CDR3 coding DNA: TGCAGCGTTGACCCAGGGGGCACTGAAGCTTTCTTT.

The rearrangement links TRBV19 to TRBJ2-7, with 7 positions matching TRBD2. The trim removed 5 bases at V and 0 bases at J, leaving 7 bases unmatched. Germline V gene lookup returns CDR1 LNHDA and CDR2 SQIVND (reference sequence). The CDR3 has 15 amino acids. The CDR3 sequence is CASSEGLVGSYEQYF. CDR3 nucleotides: TGTGCCAGTAGTGAAGGACTAGTTGGCTCCTACGAGCAGTACTTC.

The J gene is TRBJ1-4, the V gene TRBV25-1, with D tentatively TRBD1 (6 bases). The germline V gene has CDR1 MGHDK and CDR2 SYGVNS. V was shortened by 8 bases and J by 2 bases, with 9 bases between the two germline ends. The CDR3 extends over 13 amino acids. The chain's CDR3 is CASSTGTNEKLFF. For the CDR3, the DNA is TGTGCCAGCTCTACAGGGACTAATGAAAAACTGTTTTTT.

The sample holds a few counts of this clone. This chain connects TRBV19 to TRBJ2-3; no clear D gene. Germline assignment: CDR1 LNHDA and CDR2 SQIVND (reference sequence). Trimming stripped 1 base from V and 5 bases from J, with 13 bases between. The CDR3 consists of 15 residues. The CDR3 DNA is TGTGCCAGTAGTATAGGGTCCCATGGCGGAGATACGCAGTATTTT. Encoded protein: CASSIGSHGGDTQYF. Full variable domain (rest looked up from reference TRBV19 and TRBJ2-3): DGGITQSPKYLFRKEGQNVTLSCEQNLNHDAMYWYRQDPGQGLRLIYYSQIVNDFQKGDIAEGYSVSREKKESFPLTVTSAQKNPTAFYLCASSIGSHGGDTQYFGPGTRLTVL.

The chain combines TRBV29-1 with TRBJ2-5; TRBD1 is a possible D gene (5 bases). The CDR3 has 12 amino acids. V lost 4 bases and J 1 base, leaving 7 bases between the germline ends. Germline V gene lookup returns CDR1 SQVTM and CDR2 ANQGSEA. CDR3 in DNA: TGCAGCGTTGTGACAGCCCAAGAGACCCAGTACTTC. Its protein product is CSVVTAQETQYF.

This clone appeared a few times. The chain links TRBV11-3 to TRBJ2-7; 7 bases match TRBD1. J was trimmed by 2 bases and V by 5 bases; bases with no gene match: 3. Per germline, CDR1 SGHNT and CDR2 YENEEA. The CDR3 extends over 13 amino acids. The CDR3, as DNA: TGTGCCAGCAGCACGGGGACAGCCTACGAGCAGTACTTC. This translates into CASSTGTAYEQYF.

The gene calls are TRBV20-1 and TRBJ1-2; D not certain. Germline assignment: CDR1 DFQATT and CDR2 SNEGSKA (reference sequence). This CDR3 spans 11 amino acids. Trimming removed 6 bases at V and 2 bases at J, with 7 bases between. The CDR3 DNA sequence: TGCAGTGCGGCCAAGAACTATGGCTACACCTTC. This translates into CSAAKNYGYTF.